These 29 T cell receptor beta chains were all obtained from the same sample, sequenced in a study of shared clonotypes between healthy human individuals. Generated by immunoSEQ multiplex PCR, the TCRdb table keeps only in-frame clones and is missing some. The sample shows over a million clones, around 97% of them seen only once. Sequenced input: naive CD4+ T cells sorted from blood. Subset here: CD45RA+ positively selected. These receptors originate from a man aged 25 to 40 in good health.

The chain uses TRBV2 and TRBJ2-1; 9 bases align to TRBD2. The CDR3 consists of 14 residues. Germline V gene data show CDR1 as SNHLY and CDR2 as FYNNEI. Trimming removed 9 bases from V and 6 bases from J; junction bases left unmatched: 9. The CDR3 nucleotides read TGTGCCAGTTTGACTAGCGGCCCGCCCAATGAGCAGTTCTTC. It codes for CASLTSGPPNEQFF.

V and J are TRBV5-4 and TRBJ2-3, with D unclear. This CDR3 is 13 amino acids long. Germline V gene data show CDR1 as SGHNT and CDR2 as YYREEE (reference sequence). Between the trimmed V and J ends, which lost 2 bases and 4 bases, there was a span of 8 bases. CDR3 region: CASSLSGSDTQYF. In nucleotides, the CDR3 is TGTGCCAGCAGCTTATCTGGCTCAGATACGCAGTATTTT.

The chain is built from TRBV4-1 and TRBJ2-7; TRBD2 aligns across 10 bases. The V gene's germline CDR1 is MGHRA and CDR2 YSYEKL. The CDR3 is 20 residues long. With V trimmed by 0 bases and J by 5 bases, 19 bases remained unmatched. For the CDR3, the DNA is TGCGCCAGCAGCCAAGATCAGGGCAGTCGGGCTAGCGGGAGAGGGCACGAGCAGTACTTC. This codes for CASSQDQGSRASGRGHEQYF.

The V and J genes are TRBV5-4 and TRBJ2-5; 8 bases map to TRBD2. V was clipped by 4 bases and J by 4 bases; unmatched bases: 3. The CDR3 has 13 residues. Germline-derived CDR1 and CDR2 are SGHNT and YYREEE (reference sequence). CDR3 sequence: CASSAGGGETQYF. The CDR3 DNA is TGTGCCAGCAGCGCCGGGGGGGGAGAGACCCAGTACTTC.

Note on this clone: Other DNA sequences in this sample translate to the same CDR3. The CDR3 sequence is CASSVGQGRETQYF. CDR3 nucleotides: TGTGCCAGCAGCGTGGGACAGGGGCGGGAGACCCAGTACTTC. The chain couples TRBV9 to TRBJ2-5, with TRBD1 matching over 10 bases. Germline CDR1 reads SGDLS; CDR2 reads YYNGEE. CDR3 length equals 14 residues. V trimming: 2 bases; J trimming: 5 bases; junction bases outside the gene matches: 3.

The J gene is TRBJ2-5, the V gene TRBV5-4; tentatively, D is TRBD2 (6 bases). The end of the DNA is better explained by TRBJ2-7, so the J call may be wrong. Germline V lookup: CDR1 SGHNT, CDR2 YYREEE (reference sequence). The CDR3 sequence is 15 residues long. CDR3 loop: CASSLGGISSYEQYF. In DNA, the CDR3 is TGTGCCAGCAGCTTGGGCGGGATAAGCTCCTACGAGCAGTACTTC.

This chain uses TRBV6-1 with TRBJ1-1; D remains ambiguous. The CDR3 contains 15 residues. Trimming took 8 bases from V and 0 from J, leaving 16 bases between them. In germline, CDR1 is MNHNS, CDR2 SASEGT. Written as DNA, the CDR3 is TGTGCCAGCGTTCGTATAGTTGTACTGAACACTGAAGCTTTCTTT. Translation gives CASVRIVVLNTEAFF.

The J gene is TRBJ2-3, the V gene TRBV30; 9 nucleotides match TRBD2. V lost 8 bases to trimming and J lost 5 bases; unmatched junction nucleotides: 14. The CDR3 sequence is 15 residues long. CDR1 and CDR2 from the germline V gene are GTSNPN and SVGIG (reference sequence). CDR3 sequence: CALGEGTSIGDTQYF. The CDR3 coding sequence is TGTGCCCTCGGGGAAGGGACTAGCATCGGAGATACGCAGTATTTT.

This chain uses TRBV18 with TRBJ2-1, with 7 bases lining up with TRBD2. Germline V gene data show CDR1 as KGHSH and CDR2 as LQKENI. V lost 0 bases and J lost 7; bases outside the gene matches: 6. CDR3 length equals 15 residues. CDR3 sequence: CASSPPAGVTNEQFF. In DNA form, the CDR3 reads TGTGCCAGCTCACCACCGGCGGGAGTCACGAATGAGCAGTTCTTC.

The chain is built from TRBV10-2 and TRBJ2-7; tentative D call: TRBD2 (5 bases). The germline V and J ends were trimmed by 4 bases and 2 bases, with 9 bases remaining between them. The CDR3 totals 13 residues. Germline lookup yields CDR1 WSHSY and CDR2 SAAADI. Here the CDR3 DNA reads TGCGCCAGCAGTGCTGGTAGCGCCTACGAGCAGTACTTC. It codes for CASSAGSAYEQYF.

This chain uses TRBV7-6 with TRBJ1-3; unclear D gene. The germline gives CDR1 SGHVS, CDR2 FNYEAQ. The CDR3 loop spans 16 amino acids. Between the trimmed V and J ends, which lost 3 bases and 0 bases, there was a span of 12 bases. The CDR3 loop reads CASSFNPSLSGNTIYF. The CDR3, as DNA: TGTGCCAGCAGCTTTAACCCAAGCCTCTCTGGAAACACCATATATTTT.

The chain links TRBV19 to TRBJ2-5; tentative D call: TRBD1 (5 bases). Between the trimmed V and J ends, which lost 4 bases and 5 bases, there was a span of 17 bases. The germline V gene encodes CDR1 LNHDA and CDR2 SQIVND (reference sequence). This CDR3 is 15 amino acids long. DNA of the CDR3: TGTGCCAGTAGTAACAGGTCTTCGGCGTGGGAGACCCAGTACTTC. Encoded protein: CASSNRSSAWETQYF.

DNA for the CDR3: TGTGCCAGCGGGGTAAGACAGTTGAATAATCAGCCCCAGCATTTT. Its protein is CASGVRQLNNQPQHF. The chain links TRBV2 to TRBJ1-5; maybe TRBD1 (5 bases). Trimming left V 8 bases short and J 4 bases short, with 18 bases between. Germline-derived CDR1 and CDR2 are SNHLY and FYNNEI. The CDR3 runs to 15 residues.

CDR3 sequence: CASSIVPGSDTQYF. CDR3 bases: TGTGCCAGTAGTATAGTGCCGGGTTCCGATACGCAGTATTTT. The rearrangement links TRBV19 to TRBJ2-3; D is uncertain. The germline gives CDR1 LNHDA, CDR2 SQIVND (reference sequence). V lost 1 base to trimming and J lost 6 bases, with 11 bases between them. The CDR3 consists of 14 residues.

This chain links TRBV10-3 with TRBJ2-7, with unresolved D. Per germline, CDR1 ENHRY and CDR2 SYGVKD. The CDR3 has 16 residues. V was clipped by 3 bases and J by 0 bases, with 15 bases between them. Here the CDR3 DNA reads TGTGCCATCAGTGATGTCCTGAGGTCAAGCTCCTACGAGCAGTACTTC. This encodes CAISDVLRSSSYEQYF.

This chain links TRBV5-6 with TRBJ1-5; no reliable D call. Trimming stripped 0 bases from V and 2 bases from J, with 6 bases between. CDR1 and CDR2 from the germline V gene are SGHDT and YYEEEE. There are 14 residues in the CDR3. The DNA of the CDR3 is TGTGCCAGCAGCTTGGGGTTGGGCAATCAGCCCCAGCATTTT. Protein: CASSLGLGNQPQHF. The full variable domain, in which reference TRBV5-6 and TRBJ1-5 provide the parts outside the CDR3, is DAGVTQSPTHLIKTRGQQVTLRCSPKSGHDTVSWYQQALGQGPQFIFQYYEEEERQRGNFPDRFSGHQFPNYSSELNVNALLLGDSALYLCASSLGLGNQPQHFGDGTRLSIL.

The J gene is TRBJ2-1, the V gene TRBV28; TRBD2 is a possible D gene (5 bases). This CDR3 contains 12 residues. Looked up from germline, CDR1 is MDHEN and CDR2 is SYDVKM. V lost 4 bases, J lost 7 bases, and 8 bases lay in between. CDR3 nucleotides: TGTGCCAGCAGTTGGGGAGCAAATGAGCAGTTCTTC. It yields the protein CASSWGANEQFF.

The J gene is TRBJ2-1, the V gene TRBV29-1, with D possibly TRBD2 on 7 matching bases. There are 12 residues in the CDR3. V lost 4 bases to trimming and J lost 8 bases, with 12 bases between them. Looked up from germline, CDR1 is SQVTM and CDR2 is ANQGSEA. In DNA form, the CDR3 reads TGCAGCGTTGGGAGGGGGGGCGATGAGCAGTTCTTC. It codes for CSVGRGGDEQFF.

The chain couples TRBV6-1 to TRBJ2-5; 13 nucleotides align to TRBD2. Germline CDR1 reads MNHNS; CDR2 reads SASEGT. This CDR3 region has 17 residues. V was clipped by 4 bases and J by 5 bases; unmatched bases: 10. The CDR3 region has the DNA TGTGCCAGCAGTGCCTCCACTAGCGGGAGGGCCAGTGAGACCCAGTACTTC. Translation: CASSASTSGRASETQYF.

This chain joins TRBV27 and TRBJ2-1; 12 nucleotides agree with TRBD1. Germline assignment: CDR1 MNHEY and CDR2 SMNVEV (reference sequence). The CDR3 has 22 amino acids. V was clipped by 6 bases and J by 4 bases; unmatched bases: 25. The CDR3 DNA reads TGTGCCAGCAGACGCCGGGACAGGGGGCTAAGGGTCCCGGGATCAAAGTACAATGAGCAGTTCTTC. This translates into CASRRRDRGLRVPGSKYNEQFF.

The rearrangement uses TRBV28 and TRBJ2-2; weak D call: TRBD2 (5 bases). This CDR3 region has 17 residues. V gave up 2 bases and J gave up 1 base, with 14 bases separating them. Germline V gene data show CDR1 as MDHEN and CDR2 as SYDVKM. The chain's CDR3 is CASSLPEATRNTGELFF. CDR3 in DNA: TGTGCCAGCAGTTTACCGGAGGCGACCCGGAACACCGGGGAGCTGTTTTTT. The full variable domain, completed using reference TRBV28 and TRBJ2-2, is DVKVTQSSRYLVKRTGEKVFLECVQDMDHENMFWYRQDPGLGLRLIYFSYDVKMKEKGDIPEGYSVSREKKERFSLILESASTNQTSMYLCASSLPEATRNTGELFFGEGSRLTVL.

This chain uses TRBV11-2 with TRBJ1-3; unclear D gene. Germline V gene lookup returns CDR1 SGHAT and CDR2 FQNNGV. The CDR3 loop spans 19 amino acids. V shed 1 base and J shed 1 base, with 20 bases lying between them. The CDR3 is CASSLVEWALPPSGNTIYF. The CDR3 nucleotides read TGTGCCAGCAGCTTAGTCGAATGGGCTTTGCCTCCTTCTGGAAACACCATATATTTT. Combining the CDR3 with reference TRBV11-2 and TRBJ1-3 gives the whole variable domain EAGVAQSPRYKIIEKRQSVAFWCNPISGHATLYWYQQILGQGPKLLIQFQNNGVVDDSQLPKDRFSAERLKGVDSTLKIQPAKLEDSAVYLCASSLVEWALPPSGNTIYFGEGSWLTVV.

The chain couples TRBV4-1 to TRBJ2-7, with no clear D. The V and J ends lost 1 base and 3 bases respectively, with 16 bases between them. This CDR3 is 16 amino acids long. The germline gives CDR1 MGHRA, CDR2 YSYEKL. The CDR3 here is CASSQAQHQLHYEQYF. CDR3 bases: TGCGCCAGCAGCCAAGCTCAGCATCAACTCCACTACGAGCAGTACTTC.

The CDR3 bases are TGCGCCAGCAGCCAAAGATTCGCAGGGCCAACTGAAGCTTTCTTT. Protein: CASSQRFAGPTEAFF. The chain couples TRBV5-1 to TRBJ1-1; D perhaps matches TRBD1 (5 bases). CDR1 and CDR2 (germline): SGHRS, YFSETQ. V lost 4 bases to trimming and J lost 5 bases, with 18 bases between them. The CDR3 runs 15 residues.

V gene TRBV28 combines with J gene TRBJ1-2, with 7 bases that match TRBD1. CDR3 length: 15 residues. Germline loops: CDR1 MDHEN, CDR2 SYDVKM. Germline trimming cut 6 bases from V and 7 bases from J; bases unmatched to any gene: 14. This chain's CDR3 is CASSPPDRVAAGYTF. The CDR3 DNA is TGTGCCAGCAGCCCCCCCGACAGGGTGGCGGCTGGCTACACCTTC.

The chain couples TRBV18 to TRBJ2-1, with D hard to call. The V end lost 3 bases, the J end lost 5 bases, and 14 bases lay between the germline ends. This CDR3 is built from 15 residues. The germline V gene has CDR1 KGHSH and CDR2 LQKENI. DNA of the CDR3: TGTGCCAGCTCACCTGGAGTGGGTCTAGACAATGAGCAGTTCTTC. This translates into CASSPGVGLDNEQFF.

This clone was observed once. This sequence joins TRBV9 and TRBJ1-4, with D unclear. Looked up from germline, CDR1 is SGDLS and CDR2 is YYNGEE. This CDR3 is 16 amino acids long. Trimming shortened V by 2 bases and J by 0 bases, and 11 bases separated the two germline ends. The CDR3, as DNA: TGTGCCAGCAGCGTGGGAATTCCTGCAACTAATGAAAAACTGTTTTTT. It specifies CASSVGIPATNEKLFF.

This clone was seen just once. Additional DNA sequences in this sample encode the identical CDR3. The rearrangement uses TRBV7-9 and TRBJ2-2; the D is unclear. Germline assignment: CDR1 SEHNR and CDR2 FQNEAQ (reference sequence). This CDR3 has 14 residues. The V end lost 1 base, the J end lost 1 base, and 4 bases lay between the germline ends. CDR3 loop: CASSLGRNTGELFF. CDR3 bases: TGTGCCAGCAGCTTAGGGCGGAACACCGGGGAGCTGTTTTTT.

V and J are TRBV25-1 and TRBJ2-1; TRBD2 might be the D (6 bases). This CDR3 is built from 14 residues. V lost 0 bases and J 9 bases, leaving 12 bases between the germline ends. Germline assignment: CDR1 MGHDK and CDR2 SYGVNS. The CDR3, as DNA: TGTGCCAGCAGTGAATATATTGGGGGGACTGAGCAGTTCTTC. Protein: CASSEYIGGTEQFF. Supplemented by reference TRBV25-1 and TRBJ2-1, the full variable domain reads EADIYQTPRYLVIGTGKKITLECSQTMGHDKMYWYQQDPGMELHLIHYSYGVNSTEKGDLSSESTVSRIRTEHFPLTLESARPSHTSQYLCASSEYIGGTEQFFGPGTRLTVL.